Following are 23 T cell receptor beta chains from one sample sequenced in a study of molecular identifiers for immune sequencing clone quantification. From the PCR reads, TCRdb called clonotypes with MiXCR, one entry per CDR3 protein. The repertoire consists of about 65,000 distinct CDR3 sequences, with roughly 17% occurring once and the leading ten covering about 1.5%. Source material: naive CD8+ T cells from blood, with Jurkat cell RNA spiked in. Sample subset: FACS-sorted CD8+CD4-CCR7+CD45RA+ naive T cells. The receptors here all came from a human donor in good health. Some libraries in this study had Jurkat cell RNA spiked in.

The V and J genes are TRBV12-3 or TRBV12-4 and TRBJ2-3, with 7 positions matching TRBD2. CDR3 length equals 12 residues. V was clipped by 7 bases and J by 3 bases; unmatched bases: 1. The CDR3 DNA is TGTGCCAGCATGGGGGGGACAGATACGCAGTATTTT. This codes for CASMGGTDTQYF.

This clonotype was found once. A read error is possible here, since a much larger clone lies one base away. This chain joins TRBV5-3 and TRBJ2-7, with TRBD2 matching 11 bases. TRBV5-3 is an ORF for which the function is uncertain. This CDR3 has 18 amino acids. The DNA of the CDR3 is TGTGCCAGCAGCTTGGGGAGGGGACTAGCGGATAGAACCTACGAGCAGTACTTC. Translated: CASSLGRGLADRTYEQYF.

The chain links TRBV4-1 to TRBJ1-1; D possibly corresponds to TRBD1 (5 bases). V lost 5 bases to trimming and J lost 0 bases, with 16 bases between them. This CDR3 spans 16 amino acids. Looked up from germline, CDR1 is MGHRA and CDR2 is YSYEKL. This CDR3 is CASSARIGTMNTEAFF. The CDR3 DNA reads TGCGCCAGCAGCGCACGGATAGGGACCATGAACACTGAAGCTTTCTTT.

This clonotype occurred many times. This chain uses TRBV27 with TRBJ2-7; 8 bases match TRBD1. The germline gives CDR1 MNHEY, CDR2 SMNVEV (reference sequence). The CDR3 is made up of 13 amino acids. V was pared by 4 bases and J by 3 bases, with 2 bases of the junction left unmatched. Written as DNA, the CDR3 is TGTGCCAGCAGTTGGACAGGGCTCTACGAGCAGTACTTC. It codes for CASSWTGLYEQYF.

This clonotype was counted many times. This rearrangement joins TRBV28 to TRBJ2-3; 7 positions agree with TRBD1. CDR1 and CDR2 (germline): MDHEN, SYDVKM. The CDR3 covers 14 residues. The ends lost 10 bases at V and 4 bases at J; junction bases unmatched: 11. In nucleotides, the CDR3 is TGTGCCACCTCAGACAGGGCTGGGGCAGATACGCAGTATTTT. It encodes CATSDRAGADTQYF.

This clonotype came up many times. This rearrangement joins TRBV7-8 to TRBJ2-6; no reliable D call. V lost 2 bases and J lost 1, with 9 bases in between. Germline V lookup: CDR1 SGHVS, CDR2 FQNEAQ. The CDR3 runs 16 residues. This CDR3 is CASSLFRVSGANVLTF. The DNA for the CDR3 is TGTGCCAGCAGCTTATTTCGCGTGTCTGGGGCCAACGTCCTGACTTTC.

This clonotype was seen ten or more times. This chain uses TRBV20-1 with TRBJ2-7, with 9 nucleotides matching TRBD2. Germline trimming cut 0 bases from V and 6 bases from J; bases unmatched to any gene: 9. CDR3 length equals 15 residues. Germline-derived CDR1 and CDR2 are DFQATT and SNEGSKA (reference sequence). The DNA of the CDR3 is TGCAGTGCTAGAGATTTCCAGCGGGAGGAGGTCGAGCAGTACTTC. It codes for CSARDFQREEVEQYF.

There are a few counts of this clonotype. The CDR3 is CASSVGDMNEQFF. The CDR3, as DNA: TGTGCCAGCAGTGTTGGGGACATGAATGAGCAGTTCTTC. The rearrangement joins TRBV2 to TRBJ2-1, with D perhaps TRBD1 (6 bases). V dropped 4 bases and J dropped 7 bases, with 11 bases sitting between them. The CDR3 has 13 residues. Germline CDR1 SNHLY, CDR2 FYNNEI. Full variable domain (rest looked up from reference TRBV2 and TRBJ2-1): EPEVTQTPSHQVTQMGQEVILRCVPISNHLYFYWYRQILGQKVEFLVSFYNNEISEKSEIFDDQFSVERPDGSNFTLKIRSTKLEDSAMYFCASSVGDMNEQFFGPGTRLTVL.

The chain joins TRBV27 to TRBJ2-2, with D perhaps matching TRBD1 (5 bases). CDR1 is MNHEY, CDR2 SMNVEV, per germline (reference sequence). The V gene lost 8 bases and the J gene lost 3 bases, with 10 bases spanning the gap. The CDR3 contains 13 residues. Written as DNA, the CDR3 is TGTGCCAGCCAGGGCCTTTACACCGGGGAGCTGTTTTTT. Protein product: CASQGLYTGELFF.

Points on this clonotype: An end of the junction differs from the germline gene, which may be a read error. The rearrangement links TRBV12-3 or TRBV12-4 to TRBJ2-1; D is tentatively TRBD1 or TRBD2 (5 bases each). The CDR3 loop spans 15 amino acids. CDR3 amino acids: CASSPRGRPYNEHFF. Written as DNA, the CDR3 is TGTGCCAGCAGTCCGAGGGGCAGGCCCTACAATGAGCATTTCTTC.

By frequency in the sample, this clonotype is medium-sized (0.01 to 0.1%). The rearrangement joins TRBV20-1 to TRBJ2-7; 7 bases align to TRBD2. CDR1 is DFQATT, CDR2 SNEGSKA, per germline (reference sequence). The J segment lost 5 bases and the V segment lost 6 bases, leaving 13 bases of the junction unmatched. The CDR3 extends over 14 amino acids. Here the CDR3 DNA reads TGCAGTGCCCCCCCTGAGGGAGCGGGGAACGAGCAGTACTTC. This encodes CSAPPEGAGNEQYF.

This chain joins TRBV5-1 and TRBJ2-1; D may correspond to TRBD1 or TRBD2 (5 bases each). This CDR3 has 14 amino acids. V was pared by 4 bases and J by 5 bases, with 13 bases between. Germline V CDR1 and CDR2: SGHRS, YFSETQ. CDR3 region: CASSQGPADNEQFF. CDR3 nucleotides: TGCGCCAGCAGCCAGGGACCAGCGGACAATGAGCAGTTCTTC. Full variable domain (remainder filled in from reference TRBV5-1 and TRBJ2-1): KAGVTQTPRYLIKTRGQQVTLSCSPISGHRSVSWYQQTPGQGLQFLFEYFSETQRNKGNFPGRFSGRQFSNSRSEMNVSTLELGDSALYLCASSQGPADNEQFFGPGTRLTVL.

Worth noting for this clonotype: It may be a read error: a sequence one base away is much more abundant. The chain couples TRBV12-3 or TRBV12-4 to TRBJ2-3; D is unclear. This CDR3 has 16 residues. The CDR3 bases are TGTGCCGGCAGTCCTCTCCTGGACGAACTCACAGATACGCAGTATTTT. Protein product: CAGSPLLDELTDTQYF.

This clonotype came up a few times. A read error is possible here, since a much larger clone lies one base away. This chain's CDR3 is CASSLVNGELFF. The CDR3 bases are TGTGCCAGCAGCTTGGTTAACGGGGAGCTGTTTTTT. The J gene is TRBJ2-2, the V gene TRBV5-6; D uncertain. Trimming removed 0 bases from V and 7 bases from J, with 4 bases in between. Germline CDR1 is SGHDT and CDR2 is YYEEEE. The CDR3 is made up of 12 amino acids.

The chain recombines TRBV7-2 with TRBJ2-7; D is unresolved. The CDR3 is 12 amino acids. Germline CDR1 SGHTA, CDR2 FQGNSA. Between the trimmed V and J ends, which lost 0 bases and 7 bases, there was a span of 7 bases. CDR3 sequence: CASSLAPWEQYF. In DNA, the CDR3 is TGTGCCAGCAGCTTAGCCCCTTGGGAGCAGTACTTC.

Comment on this clonotype: This may stem from a read error, because a much larger clone lies one nucleotide away. Because it lacks the conserved phenylalanine or tryptophan at the end, this CDR3 is likely a read error. CDR3 in amino acids: CASSIMGAETQYL. CDR3 nucleotide sequence: TGTGCCAGTAGTATTATGGGCGCCGAGACCCAGTACCTC. The chain is built from TRBV19 and TRBJ2-5, with no clear D. The V and J ends lost 3 bases and 5 bases respectively, with 10 bases between them. The CDR3 length is 13 residues. Germline CDR1 reads LNHDA; CDR2 reads SQIVND (reference sequence).

The table lists this clonotype with many counts. The chain employs TRBV6-2 or TRBV6-3 and TRBJ1-5; tentative D call: TRBD1 (5 bases). V lost 8 bases and J 2 bases, leaving 13 bases between the germline ends. Germline V gene lookup returns CDR1 MNHEY and CDR2 SVGEGT. This CDR3 has 14 residues. CDR3 DNA sequence: TGTGCCAGCGGGCCCTTAGGGGGCAATCAGCCCCAGCATTTT. It translates to CASGPLGGNQPQHF.

At least ten counts were recorded for this clonotype. CDR3 region: CASTRPWWAATNTGELFF. The CDR3 bases are TGTGCCAGCACCCGACCTTGGTGGGCAGCCACGAACACCGGGGAGCTGTTTTTT. The chain employs TRBV6-2 or TRBV6-3 and TRBJ2-2, with no clear D. CDR3 length: 18 residues. Germline assignment: CDR1 MNHEY and CDR2 SVGEGT. V was cut by 7 bases and J by 0 bases, with 21 bases left in between.

Worth noting for this clonotype: This may come from a read error, since a much larger clone is one base off. This chain links TRBV28 with TRBJ2-7; TRBD2 matches 10 bases. CDR3 length: 18 residues. Germline V gives CDR1 MDHEN, CDR2 SYDVKM. CDR3: CACSAPSTSGISPYEQYF. CDR3 coding DNA: TGTGCCTGCAGCGCCCCGTCTACTAGCGGGATATCCCCCTACGAGCAGTACTTC.

This clonotype came up a few times. The chain joins TRBV19 to TRBJ2-1; possibly TRBD1 or TRBD2 for D (5 bases each). From germline, CDR1 is LNHDA and CDR2 SQIVND (reference sequence). V shed 6 bases and J shed 5 bases, with 14 bases lying between them. This CDR3 contains 14 residues. The CDR3 nucleotides are TGTGCCAGTAGGGCCGGGACCGGCAACAATGAGCAGTTCTTC. Encoded protein: CASRAGTGNNEQFF.

This clonotype was counted only a few times. This may come from a read error, since a much larger clone is one base off. This CDR3 is missing its conserved last phenylalanine or tryptophan, likely due to a read error. The chain couples TRBV5-1 to TRBJ2-1, with D possibly TRBD1 on 6 matching bases. This CDR3 is built from 15 residues. Germline lookup yields CDR1 SGHRS and CDR2 YFSETQ. V lost 0 bases and J 2 bases, leaving 9 bases between the germline ends. CDR3 in amino acids: CASSLAGVAYNEQFS. DNA of the CDR3: TGCGCCAGCAGCTTGGCAGGGGTCGCCTACAATGAGCAGTTCTCC.

This clonotype was counted once. The rearrangement uses TRBV18 and TRBJ2-7, with 8 bases fitting TRBD1. J was trimmed by 1 base and V by 5 bases; bases with no gene match: 7. The germline V gene has CDR1 KGHSH and CDR2 LQKENI. The CDR3 extends over 15 amino acids. The CDR3 sequence is CASSRGQGLSYEQYF. In DNA form, the CDR3 reads TGTGCCAGCTCAAGAGGACAGGGCCTTTCCTACGAGCAGTACTTC.

This clonotype was seen at least ten times. The chain combines TRBV27 with TRBJ1-1; D gene uncertain. Per germline, CDR1 MNHEY and CDR2 SMNVEV (reference sequence). V dropped 3 bases and J dropped 7 bases, with 12 bases sitting between them. This CDR3 contains 13 residues. The CDR3 coding sequence is TGTGCCAGCAGTTTTTCCTTGGCTAGTGAAGCTTTCTTT. It encodes CASSFSLASEAFF.